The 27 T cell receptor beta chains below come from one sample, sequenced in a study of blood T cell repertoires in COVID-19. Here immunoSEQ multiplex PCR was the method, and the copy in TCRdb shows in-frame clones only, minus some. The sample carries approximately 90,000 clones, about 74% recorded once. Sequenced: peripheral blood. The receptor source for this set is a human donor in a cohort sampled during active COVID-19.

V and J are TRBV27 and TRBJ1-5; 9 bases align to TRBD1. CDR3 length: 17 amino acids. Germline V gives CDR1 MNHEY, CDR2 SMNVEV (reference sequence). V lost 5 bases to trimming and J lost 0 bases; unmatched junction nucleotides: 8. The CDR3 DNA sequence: TGTGCCAGCAGTACGGGACAGGGCATCATTAGCAATCAGCCCCAGCATTTT. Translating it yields CASSTGQGIISNQPQHF.

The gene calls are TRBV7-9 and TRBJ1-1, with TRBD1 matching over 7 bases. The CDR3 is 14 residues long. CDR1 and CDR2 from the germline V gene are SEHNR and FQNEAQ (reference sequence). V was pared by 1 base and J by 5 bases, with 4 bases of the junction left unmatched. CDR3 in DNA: TGTGCCAGCAGCTTAGGGGCAGGGGGAACTGAAGCTTTCTTT. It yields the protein CASSLGAGGTEAFF.

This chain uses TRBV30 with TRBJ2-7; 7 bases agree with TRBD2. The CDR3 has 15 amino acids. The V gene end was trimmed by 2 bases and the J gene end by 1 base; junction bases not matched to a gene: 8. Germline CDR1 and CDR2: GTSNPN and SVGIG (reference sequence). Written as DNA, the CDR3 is TGTGCCTGGAGTTGGGGCGGGAGTTCGTCCTACGAGCAGTACTTC. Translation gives CAWSWGGSSSYEQYF.

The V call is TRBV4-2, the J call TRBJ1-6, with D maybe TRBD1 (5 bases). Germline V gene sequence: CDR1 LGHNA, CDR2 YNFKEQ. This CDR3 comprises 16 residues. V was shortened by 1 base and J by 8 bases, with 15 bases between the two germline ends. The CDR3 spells CASSQGTAGGYSPLHF. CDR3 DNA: TGTGCCAGCAGCCAAGGGACCGCGGGGGGGTATTCACCCCTCCACTTT.

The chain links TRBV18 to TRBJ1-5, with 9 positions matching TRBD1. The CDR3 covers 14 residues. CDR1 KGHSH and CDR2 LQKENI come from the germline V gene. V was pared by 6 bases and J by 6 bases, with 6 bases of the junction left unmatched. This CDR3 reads CASSTGGAGQPQHF. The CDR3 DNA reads TGTGCCAGCTCGACAGGGGGAGCGGGTCAGCCCCAGCATTTT.

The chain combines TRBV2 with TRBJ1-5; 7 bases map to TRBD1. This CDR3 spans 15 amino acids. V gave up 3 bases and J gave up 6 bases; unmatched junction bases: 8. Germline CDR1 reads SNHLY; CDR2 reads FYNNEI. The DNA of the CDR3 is TGTGCCAGCAGTGAGTTAAGACAGGGAAGTCAGCCCCAGCATTTT. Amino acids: CASSELRQGSQPQHF.

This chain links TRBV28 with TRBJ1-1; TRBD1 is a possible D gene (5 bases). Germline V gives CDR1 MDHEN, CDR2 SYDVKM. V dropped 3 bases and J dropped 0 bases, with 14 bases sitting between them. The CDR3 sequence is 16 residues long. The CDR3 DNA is TGTGCCAGCAGTTTTGACAGCCCGTTCATGAACACTGAAGCTTTCTTT. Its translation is CASSFDSPFMNTEAFF.

The CDR3 DNA reads as TGTGCCAGCAGTTACTCTCCGACAGGGCACGGAAACACCATATATTTT. Translating gives CASSYSPTGHGNTIYF. V gene TRBV6-5 combines with J gene TRBJ1-3; 7 bases match TRBD1. CDR3 length: 16 amino acids. Losses at the gene ends were 0 bases for V and 4 bases for J; bases not matched to a gene: 6. Germline V lookup: CDR1 MNHEY, CDR2 SVGAGI.

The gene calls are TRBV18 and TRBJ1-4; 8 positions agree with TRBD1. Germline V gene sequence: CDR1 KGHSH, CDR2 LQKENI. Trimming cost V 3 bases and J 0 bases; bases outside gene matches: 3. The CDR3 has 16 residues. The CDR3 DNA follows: TGTGCCAGCTCACCCATGGACAGGGCAACTAATGAAAAACTGTTTTTT. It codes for CASSPMDRATNEKLFF.

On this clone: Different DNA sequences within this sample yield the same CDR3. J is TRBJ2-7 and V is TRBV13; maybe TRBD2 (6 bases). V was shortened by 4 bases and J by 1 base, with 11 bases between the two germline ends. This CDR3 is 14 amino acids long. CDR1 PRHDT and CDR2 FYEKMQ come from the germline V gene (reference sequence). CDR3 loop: CASSYGTVSYEQYF. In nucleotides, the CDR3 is TGTGCCAGCAGCTATGGGACTGTATCCTACGAGCAGTACTTC.

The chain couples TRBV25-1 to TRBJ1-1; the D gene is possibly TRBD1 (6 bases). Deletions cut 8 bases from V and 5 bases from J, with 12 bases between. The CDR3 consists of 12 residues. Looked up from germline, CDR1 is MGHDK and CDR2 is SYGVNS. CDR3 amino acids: CASGQKGTEAFF. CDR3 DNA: TGTGCCAGCGGACAGAAGGGGACTGAAGCTTTCTTT.

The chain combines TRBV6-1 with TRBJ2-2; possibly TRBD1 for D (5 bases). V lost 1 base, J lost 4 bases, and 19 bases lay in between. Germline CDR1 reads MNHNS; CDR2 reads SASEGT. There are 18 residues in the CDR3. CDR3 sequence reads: CASSEDKWQGKSTGELFF. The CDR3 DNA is TGTGCCAGCAGTGAAGACAAATGGCAGGGAAAAAGCACCGGGGAGCTGTTTTTT.

The CDR3 DNA reads as TGTGCCAGCAGCCCCGCGCCCCCCGCGCCCTACGAGCAGTACTTC. It yields the protein CASSPAPPAPYEQYF. The chain employs TRBV3-1 (or the pseudogene TRBV3-2) and TRBJ2-7; D is undetermined. The CDR3 is 15 amino acids. The V end was cut by 4 bases, the J end by 2 bases, with 15 bases between. Germline CDR1 and CDR2: LGHDT and YNNKEL (reference sequence).

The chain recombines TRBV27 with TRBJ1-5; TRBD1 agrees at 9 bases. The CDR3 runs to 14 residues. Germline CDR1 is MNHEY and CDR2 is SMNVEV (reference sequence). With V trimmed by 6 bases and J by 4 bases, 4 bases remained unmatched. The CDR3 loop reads CASSLGTGNQPQHF. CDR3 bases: TGTGCCAGCAGCCTAGGGACAGGGAATCAGCCCCAGCATTTT.

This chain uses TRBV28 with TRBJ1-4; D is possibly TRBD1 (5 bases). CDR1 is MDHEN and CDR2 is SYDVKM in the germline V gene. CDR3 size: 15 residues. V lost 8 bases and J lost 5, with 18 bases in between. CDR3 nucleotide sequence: TGTGCCAGCGAGTTCAGTGGGGGGAGAAATGAAAAACTGTTTTTT. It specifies CASEFSGGRNEKLFF.

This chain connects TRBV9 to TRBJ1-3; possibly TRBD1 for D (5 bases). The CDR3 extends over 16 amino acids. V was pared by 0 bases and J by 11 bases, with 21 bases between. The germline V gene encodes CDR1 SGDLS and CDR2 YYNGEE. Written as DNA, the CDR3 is TGTGCCAGCAGCGTAGCTTGGGGGGACGTGAGGATCCCCATATATTTT. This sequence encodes CASSVAWGDVRIPIYF.

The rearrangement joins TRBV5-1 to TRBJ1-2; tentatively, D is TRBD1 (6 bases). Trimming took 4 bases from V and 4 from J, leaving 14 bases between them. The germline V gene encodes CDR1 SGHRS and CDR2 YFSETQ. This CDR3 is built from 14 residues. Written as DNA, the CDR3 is TGCGCCAGCAGCAAAGAACAGGGTGTCTATGGCTACACCTTC. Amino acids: CASSKEQGVYGYTF.

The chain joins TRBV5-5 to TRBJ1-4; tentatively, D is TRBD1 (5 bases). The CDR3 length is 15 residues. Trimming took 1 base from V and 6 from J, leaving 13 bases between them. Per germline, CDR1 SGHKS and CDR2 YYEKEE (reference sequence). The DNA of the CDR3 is TGTGCCAGCAGCTTGATCGACAGCTGGTATGAAAAACTGTTTTTT. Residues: CASSLIDSWYEKLFF.

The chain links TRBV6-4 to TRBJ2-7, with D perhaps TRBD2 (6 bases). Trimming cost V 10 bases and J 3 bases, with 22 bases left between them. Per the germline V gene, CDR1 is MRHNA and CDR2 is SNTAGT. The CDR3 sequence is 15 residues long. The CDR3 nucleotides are TGTGCCATGTTGGGGCAGCCGGGGGAATTCTACGAGCAGTACTTC. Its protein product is CAMLGQPGEFYEQYF.

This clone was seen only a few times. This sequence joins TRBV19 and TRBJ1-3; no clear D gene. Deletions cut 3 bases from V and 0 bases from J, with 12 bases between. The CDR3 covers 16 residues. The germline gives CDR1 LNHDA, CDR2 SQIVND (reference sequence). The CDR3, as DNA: TGTGCCAGTAGTATGGTCAGGCGAATCTCTGGAAACACCATATATTTT. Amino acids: CASSMVRRISGNTIYF.

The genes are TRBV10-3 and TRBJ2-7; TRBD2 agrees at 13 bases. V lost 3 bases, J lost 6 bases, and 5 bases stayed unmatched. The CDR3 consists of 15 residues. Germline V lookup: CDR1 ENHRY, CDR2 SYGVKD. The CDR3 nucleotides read TGTGCCATCAGTGATGCGGGACTAGCGGGAACCGAGCAGTACTTC. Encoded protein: CAISDAGLAGTEQYF.

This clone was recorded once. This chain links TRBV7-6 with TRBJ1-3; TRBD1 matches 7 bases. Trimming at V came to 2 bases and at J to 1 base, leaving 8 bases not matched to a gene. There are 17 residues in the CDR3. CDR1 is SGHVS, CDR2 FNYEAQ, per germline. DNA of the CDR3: TGTGCCAGCAGCTTATGGCAGGGGGGAATTTCTGGAAACACCATATATTTT. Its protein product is CASSLWQGGISGNTIYF.

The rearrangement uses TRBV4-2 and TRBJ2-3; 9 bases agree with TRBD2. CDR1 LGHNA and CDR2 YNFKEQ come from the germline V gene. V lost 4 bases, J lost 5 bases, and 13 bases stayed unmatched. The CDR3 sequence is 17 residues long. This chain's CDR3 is CASSRGTASGIGDTQYF. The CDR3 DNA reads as TGTGCCAGCAGCCGAGGAACGGCTAGCGGGATAGGAGATACGCAGTATTTT.

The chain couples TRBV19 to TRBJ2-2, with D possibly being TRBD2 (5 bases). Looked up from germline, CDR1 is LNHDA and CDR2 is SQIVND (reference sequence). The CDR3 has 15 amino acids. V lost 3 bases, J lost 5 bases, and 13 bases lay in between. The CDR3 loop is CASSILAAVTGELFF. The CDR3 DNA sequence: TGTGCCAGTAGTATTCTAGCAGCAGTTACCGGGGAGCTGTTTTTT.

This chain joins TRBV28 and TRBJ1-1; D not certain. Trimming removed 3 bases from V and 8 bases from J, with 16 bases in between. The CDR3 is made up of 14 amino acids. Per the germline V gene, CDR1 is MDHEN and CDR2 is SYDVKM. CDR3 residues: CASSLWLGRSEAFF. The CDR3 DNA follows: TGTGCCAGCAGTTTGTGGCTTGGGAGATCCGAAGCTTTCTTT. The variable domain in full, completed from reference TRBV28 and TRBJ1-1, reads DVKVTQSSRYLVKRTGEKVFLECVQDMDHENMFWYRQDPGLGLRLIYFSYDVKMKEKGDIPEGYSVSREKKERFSLILESASTNQTSMYLCASSLWLGRSEAFFGQGTRLTVV.

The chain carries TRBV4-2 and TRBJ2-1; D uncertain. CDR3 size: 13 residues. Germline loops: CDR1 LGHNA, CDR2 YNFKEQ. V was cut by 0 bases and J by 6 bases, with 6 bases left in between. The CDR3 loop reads CASSQDYPNEQFF. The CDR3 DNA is TGTGCCAGCAGCCAAGACTACCCCAATGAGCAGTTCTTC.

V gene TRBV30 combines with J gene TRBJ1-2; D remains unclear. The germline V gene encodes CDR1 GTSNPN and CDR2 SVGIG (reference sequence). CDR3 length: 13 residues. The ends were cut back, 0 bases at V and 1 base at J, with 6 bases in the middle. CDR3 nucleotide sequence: TGTGCCTGGAGTGTCGGAGTTAACTATGGCTACACCTTC. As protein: CAWSVGVNYGYTF.